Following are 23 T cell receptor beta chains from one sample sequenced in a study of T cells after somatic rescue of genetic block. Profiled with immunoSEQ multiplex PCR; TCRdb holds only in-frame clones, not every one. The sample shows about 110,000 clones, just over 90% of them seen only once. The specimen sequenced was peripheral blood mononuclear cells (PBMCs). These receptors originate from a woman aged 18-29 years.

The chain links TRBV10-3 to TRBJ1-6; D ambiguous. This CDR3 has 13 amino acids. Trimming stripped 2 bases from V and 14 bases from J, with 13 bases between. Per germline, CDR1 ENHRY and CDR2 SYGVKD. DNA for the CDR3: TGTGCCATCAGTGAGCCGCAAATAGGTGCCCTCCACTTT. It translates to CAISEPQIGALHF.

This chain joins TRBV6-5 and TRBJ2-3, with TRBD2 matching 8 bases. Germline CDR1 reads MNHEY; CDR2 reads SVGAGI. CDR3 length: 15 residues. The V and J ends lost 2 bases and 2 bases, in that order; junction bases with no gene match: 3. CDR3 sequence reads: CASSYASGSTDTQYF. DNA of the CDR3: TGTGCCAGCAGTTACGCTAGCGGGTCCACAGATACGCAGTATTTT.

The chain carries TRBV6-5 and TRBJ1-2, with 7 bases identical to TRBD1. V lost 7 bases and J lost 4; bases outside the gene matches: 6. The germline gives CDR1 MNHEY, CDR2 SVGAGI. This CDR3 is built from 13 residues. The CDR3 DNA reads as TGTGCCAGCACCTACGACAGGGTCTATGGCTACACCTTC. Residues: CASTYDRVYGYTF.

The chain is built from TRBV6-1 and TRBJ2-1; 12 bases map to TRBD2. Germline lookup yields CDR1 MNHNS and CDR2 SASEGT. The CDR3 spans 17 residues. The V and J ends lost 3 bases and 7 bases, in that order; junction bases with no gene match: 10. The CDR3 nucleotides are TGTGCCAGCAGTGACCTGACTAGCGGGGGCCCTATGAATGAGCAGTTCTTC. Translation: CASSDLTSGGPMNEQFF.

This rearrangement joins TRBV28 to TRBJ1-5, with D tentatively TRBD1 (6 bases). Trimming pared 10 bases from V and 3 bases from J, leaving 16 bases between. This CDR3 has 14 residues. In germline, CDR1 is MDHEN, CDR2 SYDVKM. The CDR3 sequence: CATHRDMANQPQHF. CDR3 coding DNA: TGTGCCACCCACAGGGACATGGCCAATCAGCCCCAGCATTTT.

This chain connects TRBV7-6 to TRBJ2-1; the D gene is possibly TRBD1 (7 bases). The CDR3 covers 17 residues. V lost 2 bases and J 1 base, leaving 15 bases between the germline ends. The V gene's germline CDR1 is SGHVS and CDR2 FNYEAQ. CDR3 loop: CASSLNSRGASYNEQFF. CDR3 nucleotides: TGTGCCAGCAGCTTAAACTCCAGGGGGGCTTCCTACAATGAGCAGTTCTTC.

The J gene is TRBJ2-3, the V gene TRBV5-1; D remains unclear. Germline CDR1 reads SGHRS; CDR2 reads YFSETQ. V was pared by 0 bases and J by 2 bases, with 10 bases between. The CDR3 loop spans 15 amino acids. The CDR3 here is CASSLDGQVTDTQYF. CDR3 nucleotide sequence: TGCGCCAGCAGCTTGGATGGGCAGGTCACAGATACGCAGTATTTT.

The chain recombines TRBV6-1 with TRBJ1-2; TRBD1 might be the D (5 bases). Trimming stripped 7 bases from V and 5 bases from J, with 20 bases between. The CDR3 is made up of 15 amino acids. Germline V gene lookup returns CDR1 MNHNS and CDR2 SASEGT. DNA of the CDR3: TGTGCCAGCATGTCGGGACGGATCCGGGGTTATGGCTACACCTTC. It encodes CASMSGRIRGYGYTF.

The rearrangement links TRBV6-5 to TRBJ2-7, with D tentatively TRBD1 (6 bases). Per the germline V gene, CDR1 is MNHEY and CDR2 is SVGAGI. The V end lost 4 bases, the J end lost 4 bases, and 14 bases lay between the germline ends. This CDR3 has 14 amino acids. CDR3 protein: CASSSTGSSYEQYF. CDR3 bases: TGTGCCAGCAGTTCAACAGGGAGTTCATACGAGCAGTACTTC.

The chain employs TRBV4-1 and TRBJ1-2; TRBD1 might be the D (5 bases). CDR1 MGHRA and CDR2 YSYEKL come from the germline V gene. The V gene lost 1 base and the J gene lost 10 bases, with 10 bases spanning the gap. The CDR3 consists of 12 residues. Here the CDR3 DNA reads TGCGCCAGCAGCCAAGGGGGGGGAGACTACACCTTC. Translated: CASSQGGGDYTF.

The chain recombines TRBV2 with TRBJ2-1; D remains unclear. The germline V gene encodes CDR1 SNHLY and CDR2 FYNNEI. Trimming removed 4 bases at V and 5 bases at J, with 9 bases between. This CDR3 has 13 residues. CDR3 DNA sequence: TGTGCCAGCAGTGTTTCTACTGACAATGAGCAGTTCTTC. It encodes CASSVSTDNEQFF.

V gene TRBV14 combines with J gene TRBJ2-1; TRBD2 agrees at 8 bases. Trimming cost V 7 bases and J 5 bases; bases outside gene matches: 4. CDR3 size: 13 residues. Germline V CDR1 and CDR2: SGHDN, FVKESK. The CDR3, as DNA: TGTGCCAGCAAGACTAGCGCAAACAATGAGCAGTTCTTC. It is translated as CASKTSANNEQFF.

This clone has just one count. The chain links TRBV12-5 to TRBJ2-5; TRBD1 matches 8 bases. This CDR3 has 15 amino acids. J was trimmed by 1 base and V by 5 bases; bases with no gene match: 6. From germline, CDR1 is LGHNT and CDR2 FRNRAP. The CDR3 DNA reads TGTGCTAGTGGTCCCCCCGACAGGGGCCAAGAGACCCAGTACTTC. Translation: CASGPPDRGQETQYF.

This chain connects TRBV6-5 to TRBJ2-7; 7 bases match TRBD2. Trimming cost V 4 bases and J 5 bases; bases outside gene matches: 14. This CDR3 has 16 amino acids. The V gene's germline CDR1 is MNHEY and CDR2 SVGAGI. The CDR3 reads CASSFPKGGGGNEQYF. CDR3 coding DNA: TGTGCCAGCAGTTTCCCCAAAGGTGGCGGGGGAAACGAGCAGTACTTC.

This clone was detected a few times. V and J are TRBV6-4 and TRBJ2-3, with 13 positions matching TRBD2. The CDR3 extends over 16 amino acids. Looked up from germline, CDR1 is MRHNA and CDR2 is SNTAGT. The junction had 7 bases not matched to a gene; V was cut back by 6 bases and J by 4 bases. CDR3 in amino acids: CASSYSGTSGADTQYF. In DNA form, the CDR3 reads TGTGCCAGCAGCTACTCCGGGACTAGCGGGGCAGATACGCAGTATTTT.

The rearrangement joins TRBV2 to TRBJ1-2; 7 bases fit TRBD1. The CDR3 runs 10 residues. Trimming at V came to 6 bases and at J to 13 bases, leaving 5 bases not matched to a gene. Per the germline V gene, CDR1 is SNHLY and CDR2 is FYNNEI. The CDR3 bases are TGTGCCAGCAGGGGAAGGGGGCGCACCTTC. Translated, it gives CASRGRGRTF.

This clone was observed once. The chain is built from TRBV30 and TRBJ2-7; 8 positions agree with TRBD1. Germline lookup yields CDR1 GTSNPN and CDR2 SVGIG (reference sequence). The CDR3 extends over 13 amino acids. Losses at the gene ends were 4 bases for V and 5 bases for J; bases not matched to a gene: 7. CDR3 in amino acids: CAWKGQVRDEQYF. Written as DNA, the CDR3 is TGTGCCTGGAAGGGACAGGTGAGGGACGAGCAGTACTTC.

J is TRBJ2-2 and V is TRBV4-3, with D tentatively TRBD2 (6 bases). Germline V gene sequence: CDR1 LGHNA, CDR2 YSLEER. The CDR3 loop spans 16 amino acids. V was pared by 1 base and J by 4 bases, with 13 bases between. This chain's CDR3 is CASSQVAGLVTGELFF. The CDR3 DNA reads TGCGCCAGCAGCCAAGTCGCGGGGTTAGTCACCGGGGAGCTGTTTTTT.

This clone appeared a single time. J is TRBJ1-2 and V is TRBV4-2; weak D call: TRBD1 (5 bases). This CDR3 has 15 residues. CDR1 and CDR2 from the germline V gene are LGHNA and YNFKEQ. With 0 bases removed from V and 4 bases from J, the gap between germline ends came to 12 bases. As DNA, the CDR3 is TGTGCCAGCAGCCAAGATCTGGGGGTGGGCTATGGCTACACCTTC. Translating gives CASSQDLGVGYGYTF.

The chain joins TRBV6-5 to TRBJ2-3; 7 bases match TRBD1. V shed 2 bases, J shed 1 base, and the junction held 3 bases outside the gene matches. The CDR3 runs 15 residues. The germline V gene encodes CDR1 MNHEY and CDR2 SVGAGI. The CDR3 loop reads CASSYPGQGTDTQYF. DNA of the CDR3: TGTGCCAGCAGTTACCCCGGACAGGGCACAGATACGCAGTATTTT.

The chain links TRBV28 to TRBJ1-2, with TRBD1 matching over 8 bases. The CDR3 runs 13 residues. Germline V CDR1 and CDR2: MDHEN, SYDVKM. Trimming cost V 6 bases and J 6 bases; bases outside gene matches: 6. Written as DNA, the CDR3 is TGTGCCAGCAGGTCGACAGGGGTGGATGGCTACACCTTC. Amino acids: CASRSTGVDGYTF.

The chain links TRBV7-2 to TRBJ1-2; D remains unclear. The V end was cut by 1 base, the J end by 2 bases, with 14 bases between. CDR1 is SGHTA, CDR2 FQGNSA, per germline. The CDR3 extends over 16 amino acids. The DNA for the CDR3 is TGTGCCAGCAGCTTAGACGCCGTGCGGTCCAACTATGGCTACACCTTC. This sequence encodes CASSLDAVRSNYGYTF.

The DNA for the CDR3 is TGCGCCAGCAGCTTGGGACAGTCCTACGAGCAGTACTTC. Its protein is CASSLGQSYEQYF. The gene calls are TRBV5-1 and TRBJ2-7; a possible D gene is TRBD1 (5 bases). The CDR3 extends over 13 amino acids. Per the germline V gene, CDR1 is SGHRS and CDR2 is YFSETQ. V lost 0 bases and J lost 1, with 5 bases in between.